This T cell receptor (beta chain) was identified in a study of spatial heterogeneity in lung cancer. TCRdb analysed the 5' RACE reads with MiXCR anew, one entry per CDR3 protein. The sample has about 9,700 distinct CDR3 sequences; around 9.3% are singletons. Points on this clonotype: No antigen is known for it.

Study-level findings and limits: One measure, the expanded intratumoral alpha and beta TCR count, tracked tumor mutation counts.

The V gene end was trimmed by 2 bases and the J gene end by 7 bases; junction bases not matched to a gene: 7. Germline-derived CDR1 and CDR2 are SGHTA and FQGNSA. The CDR3 length is 16 residues. The time point denotes: sample taken at primary tumor resection. This TCR came from a female donor with early-stage non-small cell lung cancer. The sample in question was lung tumor tissue, obtained at surgery. The gene calls are TRBV7-2 and TRBJ2-1, with 11 bases lining up with TRBD2. The DNA for the CDR3 is TGTGCCAGCAGCTTACGGCTAGCGGGGGGTCCTAATGAGCAGTTCTTC. Encoded protein: CASSLRLAGGPNEQFF.